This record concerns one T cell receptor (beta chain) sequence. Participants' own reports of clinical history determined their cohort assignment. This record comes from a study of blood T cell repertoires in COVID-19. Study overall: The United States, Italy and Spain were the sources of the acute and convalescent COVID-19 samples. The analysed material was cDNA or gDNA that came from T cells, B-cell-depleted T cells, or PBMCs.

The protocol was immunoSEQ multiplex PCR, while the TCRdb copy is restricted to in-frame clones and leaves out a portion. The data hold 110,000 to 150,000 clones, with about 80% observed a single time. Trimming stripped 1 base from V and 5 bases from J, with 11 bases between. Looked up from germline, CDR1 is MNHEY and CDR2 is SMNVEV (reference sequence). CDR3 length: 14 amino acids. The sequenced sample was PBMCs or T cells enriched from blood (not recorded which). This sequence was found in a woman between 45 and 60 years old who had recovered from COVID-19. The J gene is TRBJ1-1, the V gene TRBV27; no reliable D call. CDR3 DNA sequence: TGTGCCAGCAGTTTATTCCCGCCGGGGACTGAAGCTTTCTTT. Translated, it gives CASSLFPPGTEAFF.